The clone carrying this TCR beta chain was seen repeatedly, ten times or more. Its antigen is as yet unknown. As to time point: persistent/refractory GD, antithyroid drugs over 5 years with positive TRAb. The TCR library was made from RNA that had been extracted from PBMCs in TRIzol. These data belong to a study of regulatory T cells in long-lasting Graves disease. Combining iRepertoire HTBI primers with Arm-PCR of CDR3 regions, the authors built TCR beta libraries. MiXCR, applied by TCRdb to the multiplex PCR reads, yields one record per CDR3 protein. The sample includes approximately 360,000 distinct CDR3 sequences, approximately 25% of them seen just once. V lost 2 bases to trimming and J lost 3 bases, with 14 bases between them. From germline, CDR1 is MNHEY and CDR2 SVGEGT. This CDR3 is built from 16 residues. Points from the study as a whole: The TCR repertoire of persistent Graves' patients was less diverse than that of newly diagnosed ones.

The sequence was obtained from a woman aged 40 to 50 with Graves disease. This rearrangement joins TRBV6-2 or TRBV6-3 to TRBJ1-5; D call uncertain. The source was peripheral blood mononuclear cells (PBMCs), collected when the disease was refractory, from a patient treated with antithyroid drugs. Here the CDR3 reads CASSYPTGSDNQPQHF. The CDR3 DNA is TGTGCCAGCAGTTACCCCACTGGCAGTGACAATCAGCCCCAGCATTTT.